This T cell receptor (beta chain) was identified during a study of CD8 T cells in ankylosing spondylitis. General observations from the study: A TCR beta motif of roughly 8 highly homologous variants appeared characteristic of ankylosing spondylitis blood.

From the 5' RACE reads, TCRdb called clonotypes with MiXCR, one entry per CDR3 protein. The data contain hundreds of thousands of distinct CDR3 sequences, about 12% of them singletons. In its sample, this clonotype was seen a few times. What it binds is not known. The ends lost 5 bases at V and 0 bases at J; junction bases unmatched: 14. Germline V gives CDR1 SGHRS, CDR2 YFSETQ. The CDR3 length is 18 residues. The sample comprised blood, either unsorted or a sorted T cell fraction (not recorded which). The chain recombines TRBV5-1 with TRBJ2-3, with TRBD2 identical over 8 bases. This clonotype was sampled from a male donor with ankylosing spondylitis. For the CDR3, the DNA is TGCGCCAGCAGGCTGAGCAGCGGGAGAGTTGCTAGCACAGATACGCAGTATTTT. Its protein product is CASRLSSGRVASTDTQYF.